These 3 T cell receptor beta chains were sequenced from one sample in a study of cytomegalovirus exposure and HLA in healthy donors. Researchers ran the PCR with 60 Vbeta and 13 Jbeta primers. Using immunoSEQ multiplex PCR, the repertoire was profiled, and TCRdb retains in-frame clones only, with some absent. The sample lists over 100,000 clones; less than 70% were seen once. Input material: PBMCs. The receptor source for this set is a woman aged 30 to 39 in good health and CMV-seronegative.

The chain couples TRBV5-6 to TRBJ2-7; 7 nucleotides agree with TRBD1. This CDR3 is built from 15 residues. V lost 0 bases to trimming and J lost 0 bases; unmatched junction nucleotides: 3. Germline CDR1 and CDR2: SGHDT and YYEEEE. The CDR3 region is CASSLVGQSSYEQYF. As DNA, the CDR3 is TGTGCCAGCAGCTTGGTGGGACAGAGCTCCTACGAGCAGTACTTC. Full variable domain (missing parts from reference TRBV5-6 and TRBJ2-7): DAGVTQSPTHLIKTRGQQVTLRCSPKSGHDTVSWYQQALGQGPQFIFQYYEEEERQRGNFPDRFSGHQFPNYSSELNVNALLLGDSALYLCASSLVGQSSYEQYFGPGTRLTVT.

This clone was detected a few times. The chain uses TRBV28 and TRBJ1-5; a weak D match, TRBD1 (5 bases). Per the germline V gene, CDR1 is MDHEN and CDR2 is SYDVKM. The CDR3 runs to 15 residues. The V gene lost 5 bases and the J gene lost 1 base, with 12 bases spanning the gap. CDR3 DNA sequence: TGTGCCAGCAGTGCTTACAGGAAAAGCAATCAGCCCCAGCATTTT. It yields the protein CASSAYRKSNQPQHF.

Notes on this clone: The identical CDR3 is also encoded by other nucleotide sequences in the sample. J is TRBJ1-4 and V is TRBV28; tentative D call: TRBD1 (5 bases). Trimming pared 3 bases from V and 6 bases from J, leaving 20 bases between. CDR1 and CDR2 (germline): MDHEN, SYDVKM. The CDR3 contains 17 residues. The CDR3 nucleotides are TGTGCCAGCAGTTTTAGTTGGTTGTCGGGGGAGGATGAAAAACTGTTTTTT. As protein: CASSFSWLSGEDEKLFF.